The source of this TCR beta chain is a study of Graves' ophthalmopathy and Graves' hyperthyroidism. Investigators amplified TCR beta CDR3 regions from RNA transcripts. Second-round multiplex PCR followed a first-round RT-PCR using HTBI primers. MiXCR, applied by TCRdb to the multiplex PCR reads, yields one record per CDR3 protein. This table has almost 400,000 distinct CDR3 sequences, 15% to 20% appearing once. This clonotype has only a few counts. V was clipped by 6 bases and J by 7 bases; unmatched bases: 7. This CDR3 spans 13 amino acids. CDR1 is SGHDT, CDR2 YYEEEE, per germline. The sequence derives from a woman aged 18-29 years with Graves' ophthalmopathy. This chain joins TRBV5-6 and TRBJ1-2; the match to TRBD1 covers 9 bases. The specimen sequenced was peripheral blood. In nucleotides, the CDR3 is TGTGCCAGCAACTTAGGGACAGGGTCTGGCTACACCTTC. Protein sequence: CASNLGTGSGYTF.